A single TCR beta chain is shown here with its context. The antigen it recognizes is unknown. No per-base quality is available; no much larger clone lies one base away. Libraries were made using the immunoSEQ multiplex PCR assay. The multiplex PCR relied on a mix of 60 forward primers for TCR Vbeta segments and 13 reverse primers for TCR Jbeta segments. The CDR3 region of rearranged TCR beta genes was amplified from genomic DNA by a multiplex PCR assay. On the Illumina HiSeq System, the amplified TCR beta libraries were sequenced as 87-base-pair reads. Per the authors' processing: Across the 700 or so repertoires, a later analysis counted approximately 75 million unique TCR beta chains, roughly 11 million of which were shared by at least two donors. Raw reads were error-corrected and collapsed into unique sequences by a nearest-neighbor algorithm in which closely related sequences were merged to remove PCR and sequencing errors. Alignment of CDR3 sequences to IMGT reference sequences was used to assign V, D and J gene segments. For a sequence to be retained, a match of at least six nucleotides was required to both a V gene segment and a J gene segment. A rearrangement counted as productive if the CDR3 had no stop codons and remained in frame with V and J, and every other rearrangement counted as non-productive. CDR3 was defined by IMGT convention, running from the second conserved V-encoded cysteine to the conserved J-encoded phenylalanine. In an earlier analysis of approximately 500 of the donors, sequences lacking an unambiguous match to a single V gene segment were excluded. In an earlier analysis of approximately 610 of the donors, V segments were called functional above 56.7% productive rearrangements and were called segregating when the between-donor standard deviation exceeded 5%. A statistical classification framework was built to diagnose cytomegalovirus status from the catalog of TCR beta chain sequences. V and J gene assignment, in a later analysis, came from comparing TCR nucleotide sequences with IMGT/GENE-DB human TR gene sequences. A later analysis assigned CDR3 sequences and most-parsimonious VDJ recombination scenarios with the TCRdist pipeline. In a later analysis, each TCR beta chain was defined by its CDR3 amino acid sequence together with its V-gene family, and reads lacking a unique V-gene family were excluded. To address suspected cross-contamination and a sequencing artifact, a later analysis removed approximately 590 highly shared, low-generation-probability nucleotide sequences. In a later analysis, a clonal expansion index for each public chain was calculated from normalized within-repertoire ranks of inferred template counts. Generation probabilities in a later analysis came from a VDJ recombination model fitted to out-of-frame rearrangements, and those results were checked against IGoR. A later analysis scored TCR-TCR, TCR-HLA and TCR-CMV co-occurrence with hypergeometric tests, applying a repertoire-size bias correction to TCR pairs. To estimate false discovery rates, a later analysis permuted the HLA or CMV assignments 20 times. In a later analysis, co-occurring TCRs were grouped using DBSCAN, and TCRdist sequence similarity was added for clustering within HLA-allele-positive subsets. Repertoires with fewer than 30,000 or more than 120,000 public chains were left out of co-occurrence clustering, as were four to six repertoires with anomalous nucleotide sharing. The clones in this table, taken by TCRdb from immuneACCESS, are in-frame only. Not every clone is retained; where verified, under half of the shortfall comes from an unresolved V gene, and the cause of the rest is unknown. D and trimming were read from the DNA, whereas the V and J calls and clone size are those reported in that table. Present in this sample are 65,000 to 100,000 clones, more than 75% of which were seen just once. The top ten hold roughly 15% of the sample.

The CDR3 holds 16 amino acids from the cysteine to the phenylalanine. Only the CDR3 portion is preserved as DNA: 48 bases, with reading frame beginning at the first base. V and J are truncated by 4 bases and 2 bases respectively, leaving an intervening sequence of 18 bases. Sequences SGHRS (CDR1) and YFSETQ (CDR2) are obtained from the germline V gene. The sample belongs to a study of cytomegalovirus exposure and HLA in healthy donors (dated by TCRdb to about 2017). For context, the study as a whole: An earlier analysis of about 560 of the donors reported about 280 Gb of sequence data and some 110 million unique TCR beta sequences obtained from about 179 million T cells. An early release covering 500 to 750 HLA-typed donors comprised around 300 gigabases of sequencing data and approximately 80 million unique TCR sequences. The genetic ancestry cluster associated with self-reported Caucasian donors included 81% of the roughly 410 genotyped donors. The study aimed to test whether signatures of past pathogen exposure could be identified by cataloging public T cell receptors. Using immunosequencing, the study profiled T cell repertoires from about 620 subjects and related those repertoires to cytomegalovirus serostatus. In addition to the first cohort of several hundred subjects, a separate validation cohort of 120 different subjects was used. The study combined high-throughput TCR immunosequencing, statistical association of individual TCRs with disease status, and machine learning to predict cytomegalovirus infection status. A later analysis re-examined previously published TCR beta repertoires from more than 650 donors and added high-resolution HLA genotyping to investigate patterns of TCR occurrence. The later analysis used no new phenotypic data to find candidate immune exposures, relying instead on TCR beta sequences and their occurrence across donors. An earlier analysis of roughly 580 of the donors used high-throughput TCR beta sequencing to judge whether each TCR beta V gene segment behaved as functional or pseudogenic. Donor age, sex, ethnicity and CMV serostatus were compiled alongside the repertoire data. A later genetic analysis took genome-wide SNP genotypes for about 55% of the 666 donors and used that subset as a discovery cohort. Every repertoire in the discovery cohort had been generated on one and the same sequencing platform. Both class I and class II loci were covered by HLA typing, at four-digit resolution. The number of typed donors differed by locus: about 620-640 for A, B, C, DRB1 and DQB1; 522 for DQA1; 606 for DPA1; and 400 to 480 for DPB1. Five DR-DQ haplotypes were treated as single units for association and clustering because of strong linkage in the cohort. On average, around 230,000 unique TCR beta nucleotide sequences were sequenced per donor among 300 to 500 genotyped donors of the cohort, with roughly 18% of those sequences being non-productive.

The cohort comprised around 700 healthy bone marrow donors. Cohort members were all nominally healthy when sampled, although unrecorded immune exposures were likely present. The donor was CMV seropositive and was included in the group of 250 to 300 seropositive cohort members. A peripheral blood sample was collected from each donor, and TCR beta sequencing was performed on peripheral blood mononuclear cells. Genomic DNA extraction from the blood cell samples was performed with the Qiagen DNeasy Blood Extraction Kit. Findings and caveats that apply to the study as a whole: The earlier analysis of almost 600 of the donors excluded about 16 rarely observed V segments, including chromosome 9 orphons, because counts were too low. Linkage disequilibrium might explain the correlated functional status among segregating V segments, but an unknown experimental factor could not be excluded. While some public TCRs were present in many individuals, most TCR sequences turned up only very rarely across donors. An earlier analysis of 450 to 750 of the donors showed that most TCR beta V segments appeared in productive rearrangements either about 87% or about 30% of the time, which broadly matched IMGT annotations. A later analysis found that TCR association rates varied across HLA loci, with DRB1 alleles showing the most associated TCRs and HLA-C alleles the fewest. Most CMV-associated TCR beta chains appeared to be HLA-restricted in a later analysis, and the HLA associations seemed to be driven largely by CMV exposure. Because HLA typing was missing for some donors at each locus, association tests included only the typed subset. Immune exposure information for the cohort was limited to CMV serostatus. The classifier was reported to diagnose cytomegalovirus status with high specificity and sensitivity in both the original cohort and the validation cohort. Roughly uniform sequencing depth across donors was assumed in presence/absence analyses, although this assumption may not hold. In vitro tests confirmed that a few of the cytomegalovirus-associated TCR beta chains recognize cytomegalovirus antigens. The study gave a list of roughly 150 TCR beta chains associated with cytomegalovirus. This cohort had only TCR beta chains sequenced, and the lack of alpha or paired-chain data limited which features could be detected. When HLA alleles, especially DR and DQ, strongly co-occurred, TCR associations were difficult to assign to individual alleles. The sequencing pipeline was judged likely to have produced a cluster of highly shared sequence variants as a technical artifact. A later genetic analysis associated a missense DCLRE1C variant with V-gene and J-gene trimming of TCR beta chains, and an independent cohort replicated the association. A further reported finding was that TCR beta sequences accurately predicted the HLA-A and HLA-B alleles for most subjects in the first cohort. Some IMGT-functional V segments, including TRBV6-2 and TRBV6-3, could not be told apart with the 87-base-pair reads, so those segments were excluded. In a later analysis, 15,000 to 20,000 TCR beta sequences were associated with specific HLA alleles at a false discovery rate of 0.05. A later analysis found that HLA-associated TCR beta chains were more clonally expanded and had lower generation probabilities than equally common non-associated chains. It was suggested by the authors that the approach could potentially be generalized to other disease states and immunological phenotypes. In a later genetic analysis, fewer N-insertions in productive TCRs were reported among donors in an Asian-associated ancestry cluster than the roughly 700-donor mean. In a later analysis, several top co-occurrence clusters were reported to appear linked to parvovirus B19, influenza, CMV and Epstein-Barr virus.

The sequence derives from a woman aged 40 to 55 in good health and CMV-seropositive. The receptor chain draws on TRBV5-1 and TRBJ1-1; the D gene is perhaps TRBD1, on 6 matching bases. Sequencing was performed on PBMCs. The nucleotides read TGCGCCAGCAGCATCAGGGGCCAGGGGTTAAACACTGAAGCTTTCTTT. Its translation is CASSIRGQGLNTEAFF. Reference TRBV5-1 and TRBJ1-1 genes cover what lies past the CDR3, so the full variable domain is KAGVTQTPRYLIKTRGQQVTLSCSPISGHRSVSWYQQTPGQGLQFLFEYFSETQRNKGNFPGRFSGRQFSNSRSEMNVSTLELGDSALYLCASSIRGQGLNTEAFFGQGTRLTVV.